Listed below are T cell receptor beta chains from one sample, sequenced in a study of T cell responses to AZD1222 COVID-19 vaccine. This table comes from immunoSEQ multiplex PCR, and its TCRdb copy is limited to in-frame clones, with some not included. The table records about 130,000 clones, more than 70% of them present only once. Material: peripheral blood, obtained on day 0 of AZD1222 vaccination. These receptors were collected from an adult in good health. Each CDR3 is given without its conserved first and last residue. Each record gives: V gene, J gene, CDR3 protein.

>TRBV7-7|TRBJ2-1
ASSLKRGAESRTHEQF
>TRBV6-5|TRBJ1-1
ASSIVGNTEAF
>TRBV5-6|TRBJ2-5
ASSWTSVGETQY
>TRBV7-8|TRBJ1-2
ASSFTGGVANYGYT
>TRBV20-1|TRBJ1-1
SAPTGLAF
>TRBV11-2|TRBJ2-7
ASSLGRTLYEQY
>TRBV28|TRBJ1-3
ASSLTGVPSANTIY
>TRBV7-2|TRBJ1-5
ASSKDRNQPQH
>TRBV29-1|TRBJ1-1
SVDRDNTEAF
>TRBV7-9|TRBJ1-1
ASSPSGDVNTEAF
>TRBV11-3|TRBJ2-5
ASSLEALRPSQETQY
>TRBV3-1/TRBV3-2|TRBJ2-2
ASIARSGRLANTGELF
>TRBV19|TRBJ2-7
ASSADRYYEQY
>TRBV10-3|TRBJ2-1
AISDRDHEQF
>TRBV20-1|TRBJ1-2
SPKGAYGYT
>TRBV18|TRBJ2-3
ASSPTVGTDTQY
>TRBV30|TRBJ1-4
AWSDLDEKLF
>TRBV12-3/TRBV12-4|TRBJ1-2
ASSFREGYGYT
>TRBV2|TRBJ1-3
ASSPPGQRSGNTIY
>TRBV3-1/TRBV3-2|TRBJ1-6
ASSPVRESPLH
>TRBV27|TRBJ2-1
ASSPALWGAQF
>TRBV7-2|TRBJ2-7
ASSLVASNYEQY